This T cell receptor (beta chain) appears in the sequencing data of a study of T cells in localized non-small cell lung cancer. The assay was immunoSEQ multiplex PCR, and TCRdb's table has in-frame clones only and misses some. This table has 20,000 to 30,000 clones, around 85% appearing once. Points on this clone: Antigen: not known.

Per the germline V gene, CDR1 is LNHDA and CDR2 is SQIVND (reference sequence). Trimming cost V 3 bases and J 0 bases, with 12 bases left between them. The CDR3 extends over 16 amino acids. Findings and caveats of the study: Maximal T cell clonality occurred in uninvolved adjacent lung, with tumor ranking below it. There was an association of higher blood T cell density with longer overall survival.

This sequence joins TRBV19 and TRBJ1-5, with D perhaps matching TRBD1 (5 bases). The clonotype comes from a woman aged 35 to 70 with stage I lung adenocarcinoma. The sequencing used peripheral blood, collected before any cancer treatment. CDR3 sequence reads: CASSMWGEYSNQPQHF. CDR3 nucleotide sequence: TGTGCCAGTAGTATGTGGGGGGAATATAGCAATCAGCCCCAGCATTTT.